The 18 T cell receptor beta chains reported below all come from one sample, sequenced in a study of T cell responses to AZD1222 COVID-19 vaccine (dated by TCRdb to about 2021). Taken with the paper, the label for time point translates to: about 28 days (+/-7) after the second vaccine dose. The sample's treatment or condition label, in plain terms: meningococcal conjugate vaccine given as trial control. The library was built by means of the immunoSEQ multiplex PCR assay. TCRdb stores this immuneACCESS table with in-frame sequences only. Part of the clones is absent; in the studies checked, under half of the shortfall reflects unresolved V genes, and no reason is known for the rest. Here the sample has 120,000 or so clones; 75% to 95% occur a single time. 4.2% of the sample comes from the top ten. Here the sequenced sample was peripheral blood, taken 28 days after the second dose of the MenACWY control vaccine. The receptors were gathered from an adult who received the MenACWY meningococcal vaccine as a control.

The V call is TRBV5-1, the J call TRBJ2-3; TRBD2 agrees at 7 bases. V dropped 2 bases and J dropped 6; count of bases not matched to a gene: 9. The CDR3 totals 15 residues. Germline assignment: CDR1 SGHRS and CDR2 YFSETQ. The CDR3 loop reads CASSFGWEGLDTQYF. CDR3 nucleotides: TGCGCCAGCAGCTTTGGTTGGGAGGGCCTGGATACGCAGTATTTT.

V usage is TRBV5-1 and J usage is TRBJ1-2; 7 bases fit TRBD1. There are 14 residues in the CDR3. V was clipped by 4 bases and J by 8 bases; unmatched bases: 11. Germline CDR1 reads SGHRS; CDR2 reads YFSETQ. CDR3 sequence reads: CASSPAGQIGGYTF. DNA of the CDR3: TGCGCCAGCAGCCCAGCGGGACAGATAGGCGGCTACACCTTC.

Here the CDR3 reads CASSLSVRNTIYF. CDR3 nucleotides: TGTGCCAGCAGTCTTTCGGTGAGAAACACCATATATTTT. J is TRBJ1-3 and V is TRBV6-2 or TRBV6-3; the D is unclear. The CDR3 has 13 residues. The germline V gene encodes CDR1 MNHEY and CDR2 SVGEGT. Between the trimmed V and J ends, which lost 5 bases and 5 bases, there was a span of 10 bases.

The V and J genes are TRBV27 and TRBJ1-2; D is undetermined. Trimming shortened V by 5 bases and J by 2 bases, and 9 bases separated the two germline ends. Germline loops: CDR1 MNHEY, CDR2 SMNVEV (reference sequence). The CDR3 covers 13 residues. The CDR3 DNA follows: TGTGCCAGCAGTCCAACCAAAAACTATGGCTACACCTTC. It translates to CASSPTKNYGYTF.

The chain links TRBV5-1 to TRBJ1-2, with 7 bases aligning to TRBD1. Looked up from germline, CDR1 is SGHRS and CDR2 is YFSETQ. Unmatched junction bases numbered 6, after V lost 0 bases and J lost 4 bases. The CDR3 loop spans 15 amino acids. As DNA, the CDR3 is TGCGCCAGCAGCTTGGCACTTTCAGGGGGCTATGGCTACACCTTC. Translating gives CASSLALSGGYGYTF.

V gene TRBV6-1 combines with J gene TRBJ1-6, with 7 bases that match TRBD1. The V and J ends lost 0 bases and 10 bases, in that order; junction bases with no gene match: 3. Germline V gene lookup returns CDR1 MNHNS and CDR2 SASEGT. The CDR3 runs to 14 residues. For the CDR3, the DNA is TGTGCCAGCAGTGAAGCGACAGGGCACTCACCCCTCCACTTT. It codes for CASSEATGHSPLHF.

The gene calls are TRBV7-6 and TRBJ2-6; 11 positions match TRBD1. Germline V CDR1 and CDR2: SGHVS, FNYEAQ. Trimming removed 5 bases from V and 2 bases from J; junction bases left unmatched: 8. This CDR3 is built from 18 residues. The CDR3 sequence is CASSPGGTGGTGANVLTF. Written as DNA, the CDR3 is TGTGCCAGCAGCCCAGGTGGGACAGGGGGGACTGGGGCCAACGTCCTGACTTTC.

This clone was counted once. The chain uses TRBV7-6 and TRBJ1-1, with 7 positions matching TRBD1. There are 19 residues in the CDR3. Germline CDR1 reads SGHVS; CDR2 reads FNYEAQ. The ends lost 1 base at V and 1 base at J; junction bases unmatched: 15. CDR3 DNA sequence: TGTGCCAGCAGCTTAGTAGGGGACAGCTTGAGCACGGGGAACACTGAAGCTTTCTTT. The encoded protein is CASSLVGDSLSTGNTEAFF.

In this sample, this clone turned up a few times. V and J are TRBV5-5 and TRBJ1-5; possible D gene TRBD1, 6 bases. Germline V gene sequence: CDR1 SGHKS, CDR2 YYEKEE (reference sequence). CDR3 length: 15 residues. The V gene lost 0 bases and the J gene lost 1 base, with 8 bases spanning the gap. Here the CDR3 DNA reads TGTGCCAGCAGCTTGGGGACAGTCAGCAATCAGCCCCAGCATTTT. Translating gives CASSLGTVSNQPQHF.

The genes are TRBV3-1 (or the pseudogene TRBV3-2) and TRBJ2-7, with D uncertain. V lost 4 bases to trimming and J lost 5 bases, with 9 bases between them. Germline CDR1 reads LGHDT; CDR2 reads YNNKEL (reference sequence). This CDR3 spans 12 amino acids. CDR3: CASSRGRDEQYF. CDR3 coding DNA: TGTGCCAGCAGCCGCGGCCGGGACGAGCAGTACTTC.

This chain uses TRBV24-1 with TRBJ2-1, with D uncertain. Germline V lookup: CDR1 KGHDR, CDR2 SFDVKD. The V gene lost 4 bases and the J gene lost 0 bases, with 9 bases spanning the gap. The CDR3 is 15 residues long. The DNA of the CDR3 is TGTGCCACCAGTGACAGAGCTAGCTCCTACAATGAGCAGTTCTTC. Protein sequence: CATSDRASSYNEQFF.

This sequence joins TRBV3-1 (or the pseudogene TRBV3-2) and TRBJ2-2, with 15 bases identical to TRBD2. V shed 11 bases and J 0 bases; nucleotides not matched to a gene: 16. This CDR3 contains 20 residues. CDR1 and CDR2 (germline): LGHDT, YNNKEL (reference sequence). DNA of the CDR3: TGTGCCTGCCAACCGGGACTAGCGGGGGGCCGACCTCCGAACACCGGGGAGCTGTTTTTT. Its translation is CACQPGLAGGRPPNTGELFF.

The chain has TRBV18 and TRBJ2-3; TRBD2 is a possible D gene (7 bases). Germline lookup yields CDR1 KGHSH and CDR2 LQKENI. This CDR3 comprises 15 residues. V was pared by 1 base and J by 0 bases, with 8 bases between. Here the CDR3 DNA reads TGTGCCAGCTCACCACAGGGGGGGAGCACAGATACGCAGTATTTT. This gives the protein CASSPQGGSTDTQYF.

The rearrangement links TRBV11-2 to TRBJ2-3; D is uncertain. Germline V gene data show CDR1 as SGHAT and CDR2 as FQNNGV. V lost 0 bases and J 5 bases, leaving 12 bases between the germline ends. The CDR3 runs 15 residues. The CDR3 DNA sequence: TGTGCCAGCAGCTTAGATCAGGCGGCAAGAGATACGCAGTATTTT. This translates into CASSLDQAARDTQYF. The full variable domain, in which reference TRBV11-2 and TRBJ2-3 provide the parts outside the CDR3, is EAGVAQSPRYKIIEKRQSVAFWCNPISGHATLYWYQQILGQGPKLLIQFQNNGVVDDSQLPKDRFSAERLKGVDSTLKIQPAKLEDSAVYLCASSLDQAARDTQYFGPGTRLTVL.

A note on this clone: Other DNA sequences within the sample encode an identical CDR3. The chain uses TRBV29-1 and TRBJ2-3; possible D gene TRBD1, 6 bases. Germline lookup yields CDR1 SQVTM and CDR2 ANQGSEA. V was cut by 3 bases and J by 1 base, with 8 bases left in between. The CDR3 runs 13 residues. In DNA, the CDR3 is TGCAGCGTTGACGAGGGGGGCACAGATACGCAGTATTTT. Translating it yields CSVDEGGTDTQYF.

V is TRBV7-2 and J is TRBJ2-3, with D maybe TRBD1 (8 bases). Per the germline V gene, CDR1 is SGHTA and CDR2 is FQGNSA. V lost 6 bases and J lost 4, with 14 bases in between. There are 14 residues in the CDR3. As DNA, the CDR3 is TGTGCCAGCAGTCGGACAGGGAGGGCAGATACGCAGTATTTT. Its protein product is CASSRTGRADTQYF.

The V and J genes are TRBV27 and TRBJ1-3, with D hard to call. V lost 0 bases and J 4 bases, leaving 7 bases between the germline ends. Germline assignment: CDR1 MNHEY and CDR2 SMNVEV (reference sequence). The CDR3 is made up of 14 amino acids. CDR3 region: CASSLSGIGNTIYF. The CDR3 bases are TGTGCCAGCAGTTTATCAGGGATCGGAAACACCATATATTTT.

The CDR3 loop reads CATSPGLAGAGHEQYF. The DNA for the CDR3 is TGTGCCACCAGTCCCGGACTAGCGGGAGCAGGCCACGAGCAGTACTTC. The chain links TRBV24-1 to TRBJ2-7; 13 bases fit TRBD2. CDR1 is KGHDR and CDR2 is SFDVKD in the germline V gene. This CDR3 is 16 amino acids long. V trimming: 6 bases; J trimming: 5 bases; junction bases outside the gene matches: 9.